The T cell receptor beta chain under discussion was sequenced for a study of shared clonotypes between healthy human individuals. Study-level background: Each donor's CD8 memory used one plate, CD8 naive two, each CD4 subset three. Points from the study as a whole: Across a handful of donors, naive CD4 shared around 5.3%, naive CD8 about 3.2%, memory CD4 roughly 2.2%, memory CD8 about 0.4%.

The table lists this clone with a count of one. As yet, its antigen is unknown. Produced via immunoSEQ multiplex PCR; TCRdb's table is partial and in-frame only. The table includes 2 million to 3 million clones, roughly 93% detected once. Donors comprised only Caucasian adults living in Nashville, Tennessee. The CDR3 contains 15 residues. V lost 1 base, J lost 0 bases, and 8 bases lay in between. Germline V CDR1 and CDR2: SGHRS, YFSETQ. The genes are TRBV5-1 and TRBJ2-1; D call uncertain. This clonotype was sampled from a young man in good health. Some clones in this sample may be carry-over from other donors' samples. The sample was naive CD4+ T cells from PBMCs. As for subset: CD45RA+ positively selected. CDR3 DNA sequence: TGCGCCAGCAGCTTGCCCATGAGCTCCTACAATGAGCAGTTCTTC. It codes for CASSLPMSSYNEQFF.